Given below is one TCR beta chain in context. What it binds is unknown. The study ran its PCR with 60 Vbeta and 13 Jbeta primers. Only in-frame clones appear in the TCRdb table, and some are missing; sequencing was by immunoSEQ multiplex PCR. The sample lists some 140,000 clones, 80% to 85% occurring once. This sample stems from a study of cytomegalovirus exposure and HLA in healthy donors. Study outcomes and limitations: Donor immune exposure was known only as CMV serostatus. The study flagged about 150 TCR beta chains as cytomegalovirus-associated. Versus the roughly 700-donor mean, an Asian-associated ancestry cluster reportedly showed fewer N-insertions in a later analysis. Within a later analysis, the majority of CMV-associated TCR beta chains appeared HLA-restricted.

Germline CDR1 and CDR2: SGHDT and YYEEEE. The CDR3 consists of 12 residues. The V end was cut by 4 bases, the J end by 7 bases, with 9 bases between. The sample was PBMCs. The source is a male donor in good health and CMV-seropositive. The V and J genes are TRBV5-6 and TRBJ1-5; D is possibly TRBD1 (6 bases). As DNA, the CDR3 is TGTGCCAGCAGCCGCCAGGGGCAGCCCCAGCATTTT. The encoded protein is CASSRQGQPQHF. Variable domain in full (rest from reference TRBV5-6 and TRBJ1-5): DAGVTQSPTHLIKTRGQQVTLRCSPKSGHDTVSWYQQALGQGPQFIFQYYEEEERQRGNFPDRFSGHQFPNYSSELNVNALLLGDSALYLCASSRQGQPQHFGDGTRLSIL.